This T cell receptor beta chain came from a study of cytomegalovirus exposure and HLA in healthy donors. Amplification used 60 Vbeta primers and 13 Jbeta primers. TCRdb keeps only in-frame clones here, not all; method: immunoSEQ multiplex PCR. The repertoire holds tens of thousands of clones, with over 75% as singletons. The CDR3 is 14 amino acids. With 8 bases clipped from V and 4 bases from J, the junction kept 7 bases outside the gene matches. In germline, CDR1 is SGHTA, CDR2 FQGNSA. Note on this clone: As yet, its antigen is unknown.

Overall study results and limits: Productive status was seen about 90% or about 30% of the time for most TCR beta V segments in an earlier analysis. Most sequenced TCRs were rare (though some public TCRs occurred in many donors).

This chain connects TRBV7-2 to TRBJ2-1, with 8 bases fitting TRBD2. What was sequenced was PBMCs. This TCR derives from a man over 45 in good health and CMV-seronegative. For the CDR3, the DNA is TGTGCCAGCGCGGGAGGAGGGGCTTACAATGAGCAGTTCTTC. Protein: CASAGGGAYNEQFF.